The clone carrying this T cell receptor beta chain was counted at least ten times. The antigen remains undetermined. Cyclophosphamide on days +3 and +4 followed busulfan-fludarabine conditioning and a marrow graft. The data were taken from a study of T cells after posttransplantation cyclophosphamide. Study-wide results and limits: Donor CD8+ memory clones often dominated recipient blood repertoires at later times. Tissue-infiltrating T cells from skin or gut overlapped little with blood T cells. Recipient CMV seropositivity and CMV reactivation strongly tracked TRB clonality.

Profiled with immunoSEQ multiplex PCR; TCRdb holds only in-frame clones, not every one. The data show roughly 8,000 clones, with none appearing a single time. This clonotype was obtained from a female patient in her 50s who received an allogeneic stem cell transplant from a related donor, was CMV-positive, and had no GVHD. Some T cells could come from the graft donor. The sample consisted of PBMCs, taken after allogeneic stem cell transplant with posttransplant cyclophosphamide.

CDR3 bases: TGTGCCAGCAGCCCTCTGGGGGACATCTTCAATGAGCAGTTCTTC. This gives the protein CASSPLGDIFNEQFF. The chain is built from TRBV7-3 and TRBJ2-1; possibly TRBD1 for D (6 bases). The CDR3 sequence is 15 residues long. The germline V and J ends were trimmed by 5 bases and 6 bases, with 17 bases remaining between them. Germline CDR1 SGHTA, CDR2 FQGTGA.